Shown below are 9 T cell receptor beta chains from a single sample sequenced in a study of blood T cell repertoires in COVID-19. TCRdb keeps only in-frame clones here, not all; method: immunoSEQ multiplex PCR. The repertoire holds over 200,000 clones, with roughly nine tenths as singletons. Sequences were obtained from peripheral blood. The receptors come from a man aged 55 to 69 with COVID-19, enrolled during active disease.

V usage is TRBV3-1 (or the pseudogene TRBV3-2) and J usage is TRBJ2-7, with TRBD2 identical over 7 bases. Germline loops: CDR1 LGHDT, CDR2 YNNKEL (reference sequence). V shed 3 bases and J 2 bases; nucleotides not matched to a gene: 4. The CDR3 sequence is 14 residues long. The CDR3 protein is CASSQGGRAYEQYF. CDR3 nucleotide sequence: TGTGCCAGCAGCCAGGGAGGGAGGGCCTACGAGCAGTACTTC.

The V call is TRBV10-2, the J call TRBJ1-5, with TRBD1 as a possible D gene (5 bases). The V end lost 0 bases, the J end lost 7 bases, and 10 bases lay between the germline ends. The CDR3 length is 14 residues. Germline CDR1 is WSHSY and CDR2 is SAAADI. CDR3 loop: CASSESWGGQPQHF. The CDR3, as DNA: TGCGCCAGCAGTGAGTCGTGGGGGGGACAGCCCCAGCATTTT.

This sequence joins TRBV24-1 and TRBJ2-7; weak D call: TRBD2 (6 bases). Germline assignment: CDR1 KGHDR and CDR2 SFDVKD. The V and J ends lost 5 bases and 4 bases respectively, with 14 bases between them. The CDR3 sequence is 14 residues long. The CDR3 nucleotides are TGTGCCACCAGTGTCAGGAGGGGCCGTTACGAGCAGTACTTC. Translating it yields CATSVRRGRYEQYF.

The V call is TRBV6-6, the J call TRBJ1-1; TRBD1 matches at 8 bases. Germline-derived CDR1 and CDR2 are MNHNY and SVGAGI (reference sequence). The CDR3 loop spans 17 amino acids. V was clipped by 6 bases and J by 5 bases; unmatched bases: 17. In nucleotides, the CDR3 is TGTGCCAGCAGCCGAGACCCCAGGGGGCTCAGGAGGACTGAAGCTTTCTTT. Encoded protein: CASSRDPRGLRRTEAFF.

The chain joins TRBV7-3 to TRBJ2-1, with D perhaps TRBD2 (6 bases). CDR3 length: 15 residues. Germline loops: CDR1 SGHTA, CDR2 FQGTGA. The V end was cut by 5 bases, the J end by 4 bases, with 15 bases between. The CDR3 nucleotides are TGTGCCAGCAGCGAAGCCGGACTACCATACAATGAGCAGTTCTTC. It specifies CASSEAGLPYNEQFF. Filled out from reference TRBV7-3 and TRBJ2-1, the complete variable domain reads GAGVSQTPSNKVTEKGKYVELRCDPISGHTALYWYRQSLGQGPEFLIYFQGTGAADDSGLPNDRFFAVRPEGSVSTLKIQRTERGDSAVYLCASSEAGLPYNEQFFGPGTRLTVL.

V usage is TRBV5-1 and J usage is TRBJ1-4, with D tentatively TRBD1 (5 bases). Germline V gene data show CDR1 as SGHRS and CDR2 as YFSETQ. Trimming pared 0 bases from V and 5 bases from J, leaving 14 bases between. The CDR3 spans 16 residues. CDR3: CASSLAPGGTNEKLFF. For the CDR3, the DNA is TGCGCCAGCAGCTTGGCCCCCGGGGGGACGAATGAAAAACTGTTTTTT.

The chain joins TRBV6-1 to TRBJ1-3; unclear D gene. Germline loops: CDR1 MNHNS, CDR2 SASEGT. The CDR3 is 14 amino acids. Trimming removed 1 base from V and 3 bases from J, with 7 bases in between. The DNA of the CDR3 is TGTGCCAGCAGTGAAGTTAACAGTGGAAACACCATATATTTT. Its protein is CASSEVNSGNTIYF.

This clone has only one observation. The V gene is TRBV10-1, the J gene TRBJ2-1, with 8 bases matching TRBD1. Losses at the gene ends were 7 bases for V and 9 bases for J; bases not matched to a gene: 8. Germline V gene sequence: CDR1 WNHNN, CDR2 SYGVQD (reference sequence). This CDR3 spans 13 amino acids. CDR3 in amino acids: CASKRQGATEQFF. The CDR3 DNA follows: TGCGCCAGCAAGCGGCAGGGGGCGACTGAGCAGTTCTTC.

The chain has TRBV2 and TRBJ1-4; D is uncertain. The CDR3 covers 16 residues. Germline V CDR1 and CDR2: SNHLY, FYNNEI. Trimming took off 7 bases at V and 7 bases at J, with 22 bases between the two ends. The CDR3 region has the DNA TGTGCCAGCACCCTCAGAACAGTCCGCGTGGGTGAAAAACTGTTTTTT. Translated, it gives CASTLRTVRVGEKLFF.